A selection of T cell receptor beta chains follows, all from one sample in a study of blood T cell repertoires in COVID-19. Repertoires were generated with immunoSEQ multiplex PCR, while TCRdb's copy carries only in-frame clones and drops some. This table has 200,000 to 250,000 clones, about 85% appearing once. Sequencing was done on a sample of peripheral blood. The origin of the receptors is a man between 35 and 55 years old with acute or convalescent COVID-19. Each CDR3 is given with its conserved first and last residue. A D gene is named only where the DNA matches it firmly. Only some rows state a clone size, as once, few, many or a class for expanded clones.

len: 17
v_gene: TRBV7-3
d_gene: TRBD1
j_gene: TRBJ2-2
abundance: -
CDR3aa: CASSAPIGQGYTGELFF
CDR3nt: TGTGCCAGCAGCGCACCTATCGGACAGGGATACACCGGGGAGCTGTTTTTT

len: 13
v_gene: TRBV30
d_gene: -
j_gene: TRBJ2-1
abundance: -
CDR3aa: CAWSRVRNNEQFF
CDR3nt: TGTGCCTGGAGTCGGGTAAGGAACAATGAGCAGTTCTTC

len: 12
v_gene: TRBV3-1/TRBV3-2
d_gene: -
j_gene: TRBJ2-7
abundance: -
CDR3aa: CASSPGGGEQYF
CDR3nt: TGTGCCAGCAGCCCGGGTGGAGGCGAGCAGTACTTC

len: 16
v_gene: TRBV4-2
d_gene: TRBD2
j_gene: TRBJ2-2
abundance: -
CDR3aa: CASSQDISGGTGELFF
CDR3nt: TGTGCCAGCAGCCAAGATATTAGCGGGGGGACCGGGGAGCTGTTTTTT

len: 11
v_gene: TRBV21-1
d_gene: -
j_gene: TRBJ1-1
abundance: -
CDR3aa: CASIGGQGAGF
CDR3nt: TGTGCCAGCATCGGTGGACAGGGGGCGGGGTTT

len: 16
v_gene: TRBV27
d_gene: TRBD1
j_gene: TRBJ2-7
abundance: -
CDR3aa: CASSFDYGQGAYEQYF
CDR3nt: TGTGCCAGCAGTTTCGACTACGGACAGGGGGCCTACGAGCAGTACTTC

len: 13
v_gene: TRBV5-1
d_gene: -
j_gene: TRBJ1-1
abundance: once
CDR3aa: CASSRGPVKEAFF
CDR3nt: TGCGCCAGCAGCCGAGGTCCGGTGAAGGAAGCTTTCTTT

len: 16
v_gene: TRBV18
d_gene: -
j_gene: TRBJ1-4
abundance: -
CDR3aa: CASSLLSLSTNEKLFF
CDR3nt: TGTGCCAGCTCACTTCTCTCTCTCTCAACTAATGAAAAACTGTTTTTT

len: 14
v_gene: TRBV5-6
d_gene: -
j_gene: TRBJ2-1
abundance: few
CDR3aa: CASSWATSYNEQFF
CDR3nt: TGTGCCAGCAGCTGGGCTACCAGCTACAATGAGCAGTTCTTC

len: 14
v_gene: TRBV28
d_gene: TRBD2
j_gene: TRBJ2-3
abundance: -
CDR3aa: CASGLAGITDTQYF
CDR3nt: TGTGCCAGCGGCCTAGCGGGAATCACAGATACGCAGTATTTT

len: 15
v_gene: TRBV19
d_gene: -
j_gene: TRBJ2-2
abundance: many
CDR3aa: CASSISGANTGELFF
CDR3nt: TGTGCCAGTAGTATATCCGGGGCGAACACCGGGGAGCTGTTTTTT

len: 15
v_gene: TRBV2
d_gene: -
j_gene: TRBJ2-3
abundance: -
CDR3aa: CASTKGDYQADTQYF
CDR3nt: TGTGCCAGCACCAAGGGGGACTATCAGGCAGATACGCAGTATTTT

len: 20
v_gene: TRBV18
d_gene: TRBD2
j_gene: TRBJ2-3
abundance: -
CDR3aa: CASSPSTGTSGGPGTDTQYF
CDR3nt: TGTGCCAGCTCACCATCAACCGGGACTAGCGGGGGCCCGGGCACAGATACGCAGTATTTT

len: 12
v_gene: TRBV29-1
d_gene: TRBD1
j_gene: TRBJ1-2
abundance: -
CDR3aa: CSVEGTDYGYTF
CDR3nt: TGCAGCGTTGAGGGGACAGACTATGGCTACACCTTC

len: 14
v_gene: TRBV5-1
d_gene: -
j_gene: TRBJ1-6
abundance: few
CDR3aa: CASSSTLGDSPLHF
CDR3nt: TGCGCCAGCAGCTCGACCCTAGGGGATTCACCCCTCCACTTT

len: 14
v_gene: TRBV30
d_gene: -
j_gene: TRBJ1-5
abundance: -
CDR3aa: CAWSRPGSNQPQHF
CDR3nt: TGTGCCTGGAGTAGGCCAGGTTCTAATCAGCCCCAGCATTTT

len: 11
v_gene: TRBV7-9
d_gene: -
j_gene: TRBJ1-2
abundance: few
CDR3aa: CASRMGDGYTF
CDR3nt: TGTGCCAGCAGGATGGGAGATGGCTACACCTTC

len: 15
v_gene: TRBV6-5
d_gene: TRBD2
j_gene: TRBJ2-1
abundance: few
CDR3aa: CASRSGLAGTNEQFF
CDR3nt: TGTGCCAGCAGATCGGGACTAGCGGGGACCAATGAGCAGTTCTTC

len: 11
v_gene: TRBV19
d_gene: -
j_gene: TRBJ2-3
abundance: -
CDR3aa: CASTSADTQYF
CDR3nt: TGTGCCAGTACCTCGGCAGATACGCAGTATTTT

len: 12
v_gene: TRBV12-3/TRBV12-4
d_gene: -
j_gene: TRBJ2-7
abundance: -
CDR3aa: CASSSLYYEQYF
CDR3nt: TGTGCCAGCAGTTCCCTCTACTACGAGCAGTACTTC

len: 14
v_gene: TRBV2
d_gene: -
j_gene: TRBJ1-1
abundance: -
CDR3aa: CASNGRGGNTEAFF
CDR3nt: TGTGCCAGCAATGGGCGGGGAGGGAACACTGAAGCTTTCTTT

len: 13
v_gene: TRBV7-2
d_gene: -
j_gene: TRBJ1-2
abundance: -
CDR3aa: CASSPGGGGGYTF
CDR3nt: TGTGCCAGCAGCCCTGGAGGGGGGGGAGGCTACACCTTC

len: 16
v_gene: TRBV6-4
d_gene: -
j_gene: TRBJ1-4
abundance: -
CDR3aa: CASSEDPGGANEKLFF
CDR3nt: TGTGCCAGCAGTGAAGATCCCGGGGGAGCGAATGAAAAACTGTTTTTT

len: 14
v_gene: TRBV18
d_gene: TRBD2
j_gene: TRBJ2-5
abundance: -
CDR3aa: CASSTSGGQETQYF
CDR3nt: TGTGCCAGCTCTACTAGCGGGGGACAAGAGACCCAGTACTTC

len: 15
v_gene: TRBV7-9
d_gene: -
j_gene: TRBJ1-1
abundance: once
CDR3aa: CASSSRVLMNTEAFF
CDR3nt: TGTGCCAGCAGCTCCAGGGTTTTGATGAACACTGAAGCTTTCTTT

len: 14
v_gene: TRBV6-5
d_gene: -
j_gene: TRBJ1-4
abundance: -
CDR3aa: CASSYSHRTEKLFF
CDR3nt: TGTGCCAGCAGTTACTCGCACAGAACCGAAAAACTGTTTTTT

len: 15
v_gene: TRBV10-1
d_gene: -
j_gene: TRBJ2-3
abundance: -
CDR3aa: CASSFARVPTDTQYF
CDR3nt: TGCGCCAGCAGTTTTGCCCGGGTTCCCACAGATACGCAGTATTTT

len: 15
v_gene: TRBV9
d_gene: -
j_gene: TRBJ2-7
abundance: -
CDR3aa: CASSVGSSARVEQYF
CDR3nt: TGTGCCAGCAGCGTAGGCTCTTCGGCCAGGGTAGAGCAGTACTTC

len: 19
v_gene: TRBV19
d_gene: -
j_gene: TRBJ2-2
abundance: few
CDR3aa: CASSIDGGTEARNTGELFF
CDR3nt: TGTGCCAGTAGTATAGATGGGGGGACTGAAGCGAGAAACACCGGGGAGCTGTTTTTT

len: 12
v_gene: TRBV6-5
d_gene: -
j_gene: TRBJ2-2
abundance: -
CDR3aa: CAAQGDTGELFF
CDR3nt: TGTGCCGCCCAGGGTGACACCGGGGAGCTGTTTTTT

len: 15
v_gene: TRBV9
d_gene: -
j_gene: TRBJ1-2
abundance: few
CDR3aa: CASSVGDTVNYGYTF
CDR3nt: TGTGCCAGCAGCGTAGGTGATACGGTGAACTATGGCTACACCTTC

len: 15
v_gene: TRBV27
d_gene: TRBD1
j_gene: TRBJ1-5
abundance: few
CDR3aa: CASSFGTGGGQPQHF
CDR3nt: TGTGCCAGCAGTTTCGGGACAGGGGGCGGGCAGCCCCAGCATTTT

len: 14
v_gene: TRBV18
d_gene: -
j_gene: TRBJ2-3
abundance: -
CDR3aa: CASSPPSGTDTQYF
CDR3nt: TGTGCCAGCTCACCACCATCCGGCACAGATACGCAGTATTTT

len: 13
v_gene: TRBV13
d_gene: -
j_gene: TRBJ1-2
abundance: -
CDR3aa: CASSARDYYGYTF
CDR3nt: TGTGCCAGCAGCGCCAGGGATTACTATGGCTACACCTTC

len: 13
v_gene: TRBV9
d_gene: -
j_gene: TRBJ1-4
abundance: -
CDR3aa: CASSVAPNEKLFF
CDR3nt: TGTGCCAGCAGCGTAGCCCCAAATGAAAAACTGTTTTTT

len: 13
v_gene: TRBV30
d_gene: TRBD1
j_gene: TRBJ2-5
abundance: -
CDR3aa: CAWTGGWQETQYF
CDR3nt: TGTGCCTGGACAGGGGGATGGCAAGAGACCCAGTACTTC

len: 15
v_gene: TRBV28
d_gene: -
j_gene: TRBJ2-4
abundance: -
CDR3aa: CASRGAGEGKNIQYF
CDR3nt: TGTGCCAGCAGAGGGGCAGGGGAGGGCAAAAACATTCAGTACTTC

len: 14
v_gene: TRBV6-5
d_gene: -
j_gene: TRBJ2-6
abundance: -
CDR3aa: CASSRTAGANVLTF
CDR3nt: TGTGCCAGCAGTCGGACAGCTGGGGCCAACGTCCTGACTTTC

len: 14
v_gene: TRBV28
d_gene: TRBD1
j_gene: TRBJ1-1
abundance: -
CDR3aa: CASSPRDRDTEAFF
CDR3nt: TGTGCCAGCAGCCCCCGGGACAGGGACACTGAAGCTTTCTTT

len: 15
v_gene: TRBV3-1/TRBV3-2
d_gene: -
j_gene: TRBJ2-2
abundance: -
CDR3aa: CASSRGTTNTGELFF
CDR3nt: TGTGCCAGCAGCAGGGGGACAACGAACACCGGGGAGCTGTTTTTT

len: 12
v_gene: TRBV6-5
d_gene: TRBD1
j_gene: TRBJ1-2
abundance: few
CDR3aa: CASSTGAYGYTF
CDR3nt: TGTGCCAGCAGTACAGGGGCGTATGGCTACACCTTC

len: 16
v_gene: TRBV15
d_gene: TRBD1
j_gene: TRBJ1-5
abundance: -
CDR3aa: CATSSAARGIYQPQHF
CDR3nt: TGTGCCACCAGCAGCGCGGCCAGGGGGATATATCAGCCCCAGCATTTT

len: 12
v_gene: TRBV5-4
d_gene: -
j_gene: TRBJ2-7
abundance: -
CDR3aa: CASSLTGYEQYF
CDR3nt: TGTGCCAGCAGCTTAACAGGCTACGAGCAGTACTTC

len: 12
v_gene: TRBV9
d_gene: -
j_gene: TRBJ2-3
abundance: -
CDR3aa: CASSAIAGTQYF
CDR3nt: TGTGCCAGCAGCGCCATTGCCGGTACGCAGTATTTT

len: 14
v_gene: TRBV3-1/TRBV3-2
d_gene: TRBD1
j_gene: TRBJ2-7
abundance: -
CDR3aa: CASSHGTGRYEQYF
CDR3nt: TGTGCCAGCAGCCACGGGACAGGGAGATACGAGCAGTACTTC

len: 18
v_gene: TRBV7-3
d_gene: -
j_gene: TRBJ2-1
abundance: -
CDR3aa: CASSSLPRQAISYNEQFF
CDR3nt: TGTGCCAGCAGCTCCCTTCCCCGACAGGCCATATCCTACAATGAGCAGTTCTTC

len: 14
v_gene: TRBV29-1
d_gene: -
j_gene: TRBJ1-1
abundance: -
CDR3aa: CSVFKPPGESEAFF
CDR3nt: TGCAGCGTTTTCAAACCCCCAGGGGAGTCTGAAGCTTTCTTT